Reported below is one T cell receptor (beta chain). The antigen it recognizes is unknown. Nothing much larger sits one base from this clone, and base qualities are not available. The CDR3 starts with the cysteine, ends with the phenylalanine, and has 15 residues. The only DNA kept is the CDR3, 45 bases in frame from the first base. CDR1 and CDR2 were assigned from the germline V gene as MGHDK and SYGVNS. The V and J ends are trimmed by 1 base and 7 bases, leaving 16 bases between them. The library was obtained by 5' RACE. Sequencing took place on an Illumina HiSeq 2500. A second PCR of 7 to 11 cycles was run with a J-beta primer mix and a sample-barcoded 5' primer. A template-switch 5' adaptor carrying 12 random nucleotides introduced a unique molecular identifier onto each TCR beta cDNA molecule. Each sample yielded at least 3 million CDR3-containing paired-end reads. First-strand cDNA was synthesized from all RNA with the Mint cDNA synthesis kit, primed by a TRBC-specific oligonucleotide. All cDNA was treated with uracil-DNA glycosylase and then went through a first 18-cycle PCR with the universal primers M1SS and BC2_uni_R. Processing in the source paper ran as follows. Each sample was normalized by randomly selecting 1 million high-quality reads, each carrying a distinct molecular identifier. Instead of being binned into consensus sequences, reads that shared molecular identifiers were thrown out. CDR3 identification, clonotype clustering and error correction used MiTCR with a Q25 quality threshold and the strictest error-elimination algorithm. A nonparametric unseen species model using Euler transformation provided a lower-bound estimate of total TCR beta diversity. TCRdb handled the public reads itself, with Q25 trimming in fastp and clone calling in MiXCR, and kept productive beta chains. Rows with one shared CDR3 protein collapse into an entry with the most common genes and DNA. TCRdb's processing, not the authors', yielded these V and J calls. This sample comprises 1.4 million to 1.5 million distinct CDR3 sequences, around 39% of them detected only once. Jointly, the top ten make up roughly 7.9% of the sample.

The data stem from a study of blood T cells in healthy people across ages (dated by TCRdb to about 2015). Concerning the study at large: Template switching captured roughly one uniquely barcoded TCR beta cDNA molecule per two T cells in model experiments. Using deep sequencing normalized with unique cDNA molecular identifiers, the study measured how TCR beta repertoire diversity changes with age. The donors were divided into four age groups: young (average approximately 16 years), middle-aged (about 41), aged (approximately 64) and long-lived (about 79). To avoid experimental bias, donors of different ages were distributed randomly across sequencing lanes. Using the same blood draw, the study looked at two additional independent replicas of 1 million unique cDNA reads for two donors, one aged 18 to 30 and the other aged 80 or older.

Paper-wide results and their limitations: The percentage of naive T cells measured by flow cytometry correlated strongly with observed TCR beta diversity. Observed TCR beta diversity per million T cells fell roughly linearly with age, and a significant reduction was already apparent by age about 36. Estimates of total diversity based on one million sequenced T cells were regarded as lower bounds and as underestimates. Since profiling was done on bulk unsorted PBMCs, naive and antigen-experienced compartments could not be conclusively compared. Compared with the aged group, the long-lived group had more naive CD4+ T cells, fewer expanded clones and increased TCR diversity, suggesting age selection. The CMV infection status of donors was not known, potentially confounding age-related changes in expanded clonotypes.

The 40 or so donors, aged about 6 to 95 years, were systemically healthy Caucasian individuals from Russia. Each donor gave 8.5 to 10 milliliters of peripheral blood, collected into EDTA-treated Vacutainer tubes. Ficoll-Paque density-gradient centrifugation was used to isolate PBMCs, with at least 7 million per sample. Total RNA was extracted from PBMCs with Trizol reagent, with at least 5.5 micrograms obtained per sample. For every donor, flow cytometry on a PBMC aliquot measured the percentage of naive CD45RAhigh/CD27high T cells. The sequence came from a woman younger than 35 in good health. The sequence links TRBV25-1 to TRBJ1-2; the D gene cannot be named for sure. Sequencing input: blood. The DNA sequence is TGTGCCAGCAGTGAATCCGGCGGGCCGCCGGGTGGCTACACCTTC. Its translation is CASSESGGPPGGYTF.